These 9 T cell receptor beta chains were all obtained from the same sample, sequenced in a study of human T cells and chemical hapten exposure. TCRdb reprocessed the RACE reads with MiXCR, giving one entry per CDR3 protein. The sample yields 140,000 or so distinct CDR3 sequences, approximately 12% seen once. Time point reported: patch test 2, 6 weeks after DPC sensitization. The treatment here: therapeutic diphenylcyclopropenone sensitization with weekly scalp DPC. The material was whole blood, obtained in connection with sensitization to the hapten diphenylcyclopropenone (DPC). These receptors all stem from a woman in her fifties or sixties with alopecia areata. Some clones in this sample may be carry-over from other donors' samples.

J is TRBJ2-3 and V is TRBV24-1; 9 positions agree with TRBD1. Per germline, CDR1 KGHDR and CDR2 SFDVKD. V was clipped by 6 bases and J by 2 bases; unmatched bases: 5. The CDR3 spans 15 residues. CDR3 region: CATSPGTGLTDTQYF. In nucleotides, the CDR3 is TGTGCCACCAGTCCCGGGACAGGGCTCACAGATACGCAGTATTTT.

The genes are TRBV29-1 and TRBJ1-4, with D possibly matching TRBD1 (6 bases). Germline CDR1 is SQVTM and CDR2 is ANQGSEA. The ends were cut back, 6 bases at V and 6 bases at J, with 17 bases in the middle. This CDR3 is 14 amino acids long. The DNA for the CDR3 is TGCAGCGTCCACCTCCGGGACACCTATGAAAAACTGTTTTTT. This gives the protein CSVHLRDTYEKLFF.

This CDR3 is CASSPLIATAQETQYF. CDR3 nucleotides: TGTGCCAGCTCACCACTCATCGCGACAGCGCAAGAGACCCAGTACTTC. The chain links TRBV18 to TRBJ2-5, with D perhaps TRBD1 (5 bases). V lost 1 base and J 2 bases, leaving 14 bases between the germline ends. Germline assignment: CDR1 KGHSH and CDR2 LQKENI. The CDR3 is 16 residues long.

For the CDR3, the DNA is TGCGCCAGCAGCCAAGGGACCGGGTCGGGATACGAGCAGTACTTC. This translates into CASSQGTGSGYEQYF. The chain recombines TRBV4-3 with TRBJ2-7, with a weak D call TRBD2 (5 bases). This CDR3 region has 15 residues. Trimming took 1 base from V and 4 from J, leaving 14 bases between them. Per germline, CDR1 LGHNA and CDR2 YSLEER.

This clonotype was counted at least ten times. The chain links TRBV4-1 to TRBJ2-7; possibly TRBD1 for D (5 bases). CDR3 size: 15 residues. Between the trimmed V and J ends, which lost 1 base and 5 bases, there was a span of 15 bases. Germline lookup yields CDR1 MGHRA and CDR2 YSYEKL. CDR3 in DNA: TGCGCCAGCAGCCAAGCTGGGCAGGGCACGGACGAGCAGTACTTC. This codes for CASSQAGQGTDEQYF.

This clonotype was picked up many times. The chain carries TRBV6-2 or TRBV6-3 and TRBJ1-5; D is uncertain. CDR1 MNHEY and CDR2 SVGEGT come from the germline V gene. The CDR3 totals 12 residues. Trimming took 6 bases from V and 4 from J, leaving 7 bases between them. CDR3 region: CASSEKNQPQHF. As DNA, the CDR3 is TGTGCCAGCAGCGAAAAAAATCAGCCCCAGCATTTT.

The chain has TRBV5-1 and TRBJ1-4, with D possibly being TRBD1 (6 bases). Trimming took 0 bases from V and 7 from J, leaving 19 bases between them. Per germline, CDR1 SGHRS and CDR2 YFSETQ. The CDR3 is made up of 17 amino acids. The CDR3 region has the DNA TGCGCCAGCAGCTTGGGGGAGGACAGATCGGGCGGTGAAAAACTGTTTTTT. It translates to CASSLGEDRSGGEKLFF.

V usage is TRBV20-1 and J usage is TRBJ1-4; no firm D call. Germline CDR1 reads DFQATT; CDR2 reads SNEGSKA (reference sequence). The CDR3 is made up of 15 amino acids. V lost 2 bases, J lost 7 bases, and 17 bases lay in between. The CDR3 region is CSARHATTRSEKLFF. The CDR3 nucleotides are TGCAGTGCTAGACACGCCACAACCCGCTCTGAAAAACTGTTTTTT.

This clonotype was counted a few times. This chain uses TRBV9 with TRBJ2-4, with D unclear. This CDR3 is 13 amino acids long. Germline V CDR1 and CDR2: SGDLS, YYNGEE. V gave up 3 bases and J gave up 0 bases, with 4 bases separating them. CDR3: CASSGVAKNIQYF. DNA for the CDR3: TGTGCCAGCAGCGGGGTAGCCAAAAACATTCAGTACTTC.